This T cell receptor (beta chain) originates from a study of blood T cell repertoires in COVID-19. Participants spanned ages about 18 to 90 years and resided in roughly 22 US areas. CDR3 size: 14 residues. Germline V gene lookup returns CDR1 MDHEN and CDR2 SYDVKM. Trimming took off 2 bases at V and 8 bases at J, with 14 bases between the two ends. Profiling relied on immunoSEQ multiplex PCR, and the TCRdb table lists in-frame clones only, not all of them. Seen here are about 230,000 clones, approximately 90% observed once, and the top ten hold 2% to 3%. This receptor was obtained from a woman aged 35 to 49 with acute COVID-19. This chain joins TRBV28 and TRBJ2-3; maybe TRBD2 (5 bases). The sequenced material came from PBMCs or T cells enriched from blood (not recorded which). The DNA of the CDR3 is TGTGCCAGCAGTTTAACTCTACTTGAGGGTACGCAGTATTTT. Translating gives CASSLTLLEGTQYF.